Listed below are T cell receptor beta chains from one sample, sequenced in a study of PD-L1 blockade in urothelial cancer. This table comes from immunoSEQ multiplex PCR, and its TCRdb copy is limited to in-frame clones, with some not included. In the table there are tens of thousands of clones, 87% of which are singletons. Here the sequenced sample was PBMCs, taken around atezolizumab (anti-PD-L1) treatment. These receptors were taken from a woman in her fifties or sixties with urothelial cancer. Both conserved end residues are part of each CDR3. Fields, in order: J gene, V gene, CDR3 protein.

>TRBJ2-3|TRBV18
CASAEVTDTQYF
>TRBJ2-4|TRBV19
CASSPASGSNIQYF
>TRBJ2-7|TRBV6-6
CASSYSGQLYEQYF
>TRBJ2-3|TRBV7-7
CASSSGLAGTDTQYF
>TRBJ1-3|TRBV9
CASSDPGQGANTIYF
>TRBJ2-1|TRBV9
CASSVGSGGALYNEQFF
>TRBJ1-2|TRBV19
CASSTGQGLAYGYTF
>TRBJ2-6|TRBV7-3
CASSLDRGRSGANVLTF
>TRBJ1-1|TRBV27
CASSSVNTEAFF
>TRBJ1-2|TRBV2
CASYRGGNYGYTF
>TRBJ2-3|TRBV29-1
CSVRTSGSRTDTQYF
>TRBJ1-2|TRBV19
CASSQTGFYGYTF
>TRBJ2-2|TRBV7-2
CASSLAPYTGELFF
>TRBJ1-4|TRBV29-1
CSVQGATNEKLFF
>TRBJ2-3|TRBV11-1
CASSLGWSSGSSDTQYF
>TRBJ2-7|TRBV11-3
CASSLTSGGYEQYF
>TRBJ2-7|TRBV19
CASSGQATEQYF
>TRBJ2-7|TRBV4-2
CASSQVATYEQYF
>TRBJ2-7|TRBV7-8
CASSQMGQGLYEQYF
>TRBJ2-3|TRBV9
CASSDPSQGAVRTDTQYF
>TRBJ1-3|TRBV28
CASSLWGSGENTIYF
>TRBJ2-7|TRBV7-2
CASSLGLGVYEQYF
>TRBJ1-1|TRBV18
CASSPPRGKVSMNTEAFF
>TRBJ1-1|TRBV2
CASKWEEDTEAFF
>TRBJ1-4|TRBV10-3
CAISEGQVDEKLFF
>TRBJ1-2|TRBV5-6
CASSWTGFYGYTF